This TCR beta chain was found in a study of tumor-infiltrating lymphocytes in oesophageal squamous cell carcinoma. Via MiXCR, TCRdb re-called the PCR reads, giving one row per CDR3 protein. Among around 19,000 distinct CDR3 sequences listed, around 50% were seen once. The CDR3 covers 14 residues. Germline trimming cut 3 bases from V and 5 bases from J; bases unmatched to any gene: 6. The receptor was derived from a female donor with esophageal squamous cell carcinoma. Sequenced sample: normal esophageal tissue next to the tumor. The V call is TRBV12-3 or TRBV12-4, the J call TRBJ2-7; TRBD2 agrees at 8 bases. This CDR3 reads CASSFGTSLNEQYF. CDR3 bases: TGTGCCAGCAGTTTTGGGACTAGTTTAAACGAGCAGTACTTC.